These 10 T cell receptor beta chains originate from one sample sequenced in a study of cytomegalovirus exposure and HLA in healthy donors. Primers: 60 Vbeta forward and 13 Jbeta reverse. Sequencing used immunoSEQ multiplex PCR; TCRdb keeps in-frame clones, though not all of them. The table lists about 130,000 clones, more than 75% of them singletons. Sequencing was carried out using PBMCs. Receptors were obtained from a man in his forties in good health and CMV-seronegative.

The V and J genes are TRBV4-3 and TRBJ2-5, with TRBD1 as a possible D gene (5 bases). Germline-derived CDR1 and CDR2 are LGHNA and YSLEER. Trimming pared 0 bases from V and 5 bases from J, leaving 13 bases between. CDR3 length: 15 residues. The CDR3 sequence: CASSQDRTGGETQYF. In DNA form, the CDR3 reads TGCGCCAGCAGCCAAGATCGAACAGGCGGCGAGACCCAGTACTTC.

With regard to this clone: Germline and junction disagree at one end, which may indicate a read error. The J gene is TRBJ2-2, the V gene TRBV7-7, with D possibly matching TRBD1 (6 bases). CDR3 length equals 17 residues. Germline values: CDR1 SSHAT, CDR2 FNYEAQ (reference sequence). This CDR3 reads CASSLDINRVDTGELFF. The CDR3 region has the DNA TGTGCTAGCAGCTTAGACATTAACAGGGTTGACACCGGGGAGCTGTTTTTT. Full variable domain (missing parts from reference TRBV7-7 and TRBJ2-2): GAGVSQSPRYKVTKRGQDVTLRCDPISSHATLYWYQQALGQGPEFLTYFNYEAQPDKSGLPSDRFSAERPEGSISTLTIQRTEQRDSAMYRCASSLDINRVDTGELFFGEGSRLTVL.

V is TRBV28 and J is TRBJ1-6, with D unresolved. V lost 5 bases and J 5 bases, leaving 13 bases between the germline ends. The CDR3 loop spans 15 amino acids. Germline V gives CDR1 MDHEN, CDR2 SYDVKM. CDR3 sequence (DNA): TGTGCCAGCAGTCCCTACCGGGAGAATAATTCACCCCTCCACTTT. Translated, it gives CASSPYRENNSPLHF. The full variable domain, completed using reference TRBV28 and TRBJ1-6, is DVKVTQSSRYLVKRTGEKVFLECVQDMDHENMFWYRQDPGLGLRLIYFSYDVKMKEKGDIPEGYSVSREKKERFSLILESASTNQTSMYLCASSPYRENNSPLHFGNGTRLTVT.

The J gene is TRBJ1-2, the V gene TRBV6-5; D uncertain. Germline CDR1 MNHEY, CDR2 SVGAGI. Between the trimmed V and J ends, which lost 4 bases and 7 bases, there was a span of 22 bases. The CDR3 length is 16 residues. CDR3 loop: CASSWSGGMAWSGYTF. The CDR3 bases are TGTGCCAGCAGTTGGTCGGGAGGGATGGCCTGGAGTGGCTACACCTTC.

This chain joins TRBV20-1 and TRBJ2-7; no reliable D call. Germline assignment: CDR1 DFQATT and CDR2 SNEGSKA (reference sequence). V was pared by 7 bases and J by 5 bases, with 12 bases between. The CDR3 extends over 11 amino acids. The CDR3 DNA reads as TGCAGTGTACGTAGATCCCACGAGCAGTACTTC. This sequence encodes CSVRRSHEQYF.

The rearrangement joins TRBV7-7 to TRBJ2-5; weak D call: TRBD2 (5 bases). V gave up 1 base and J gave up 5 bases, with 14 bases separating them. This CDR3 spans 15 amino acids. Germline V gene lookup returns CDR1 SSHAT and CDR2 FNYEAQ (reference sequence). The CDR3 DNA reads as TGTGCCAGCAGCTTAGAGAGCGGACCGGGGGAGACCCAGTACTTC. Translation: CASSLESGPGETQYF. Full variable domain (rest looked up from reference TRBV7-7 and TRBJ2-5): GAGVSQSPRYKVTKRGQDVTLRCDPISSHATLYWYQQALGQGPEFLTYFNYEAQPDKSGLPSDRFSAERPEGSISTLTIQRTEQRDSAMYRCASSLESGPGETQYFGPGTRLLVL.

DNA for the CDR3: TGTGCCAGCAGACGCCGACTAGTCCCAGATACGCAGTATTTT. This gives the protein CASRRRLVPDTQYF. V and J are TRBV6-1 and TRBJ2-3, with D perhaps TRBD2 (6 bases). Per germline, CDR1 MNHNS and CDR2 SASEGT. The CDR3 spans 14 residues. The germline V and J ends were trimmed by 6 bases and 4 bases, with 14 bases remaining between them.

The DNA for the CDR3 is TGTGCCAGCAGTTACGTAGCCAGGAGGACTGAAGCTTTCTTT. Translation: CASSYVARRTEAFF. This sequence joins TRBV6-5 and TRBJ1-1; D not resolved. The germline CDR1 and CDR2 sequences are MNHEY and SVGAGI. The V end was cut by 2 bases, the J end by 5 bases, with 12 bases between. CDR3 length equals 14 residues.

In its sample, this clone was seen a few times. The chain has TRBV7-9 and TRBJ2-7, with a tentative D call TRBD1 (6 bases). Trimming removed 5 bases from V and 2 bases from J, with 13 bases in between. This CDR3 has 14 residues. Germline CDR1 reads SEHNR; CDR2 reads FQNEAQ (reference sequence). CDR3 residues: CASSRPGHTYEQYF. The CDR3 DNA sequence: TGTGCCAGCAGCCGTCCGGGACATACCTACGAGCAGTACTTC. The whole variable domain, filled in from reference TRBV7-9 and TRBJ2-7, reads DTGVSQNPRHKITKRGQNVTFRCDPISEHNRLYWYRQTLGQGPEFLTYFQNEAQLEKSRLLSDRFSAERPKGSFSTLEIQRTEQGDSAMYLCASSRPGHTYEQYFGPGTRLTVT.

The DNA for the CDR3 is TGTGCCAGCAGTTTTAGTAGCTTTTCACGAGAGACCCAGTACTTC. The encoded protein is CASSFSSFSRETQYF. This rearrangement joins TRBV6-6 to TRBJ2-5; D remains ambiguous. V was clipped by 4 bases and J by 4 bases, with 16 bases between them. The V gene's germline CDR1 is MNHNY and CDR2 SVGAGI (reference sequence). The CDR3 covers 15 residues.